This T cell receptor (beta chain) originates from a study of blood T cell repertoires in COVID-19. Assay used: immunoSEQ multiplex PCR; TCRdb lists only in-frame clones, some missing. The sample includes approximately 70,000 clones, over 75% of them seen just once. CDR3 length: 13 amino acids. The V gene's germline CDR1 is SQVTM and CDR2 ANQGSEA. Trimming removed 7 bases at V and 5 bases at J, with 14 bases between. The TCR originated in a man aged 45-60 years with active COVID-19. Sequenced material: peripheral blood. This chain joins TRBV29-1 and TRBJ1-4, with D perhaps TRBD1 (6 bases). This CDR3 is CSAARGGNEKLFF. CDR3 nucleotides: TGCAGCGCTGCTCGAGGGGGAAATGAAAAACTGTTTTTT.